A selection of T cell receptor beta chains follows, all from one sample in a study of blood T cell repertoires in COVID-19. Clones were read by immunoSEQ multiplex PCR, and TCRdb kept only the in-frame ones, dropping some. The sample has fewer than 200,000 clones, 84% seen once. The sample consisted of PBMCs or T cells enriched from blood (not recorded which). The receptors originated from a man in his fifties who had recovered from COVID-19. Each CDR3 is given with its conserved first and last residue. Fields, in order: V gene, D gene, clone size, J gene, CDR3 protein, CDR3 DNA. A D gene is named only where the DNA matches it firmly. Size is stated for part of the rows, as once, few or many counts, or as a class when the clone is expanded.

V gene: TRBV7-2; D gene: .; clone size: once; J gene: TRBJ1-4; CDR3 protein: CASSSQGNEKLFF; CDR3 DNA: TGTGCCAGCAGCTCTCAGGGAAATGAAAAACTGTTTTTT
V gene: TRBV9; D gene: TRBD2; clone size: .; J gene: TRBJ2-2; CDR3 protein: CASSVVSGGASGELFF; CDR3 DNA: TGTGCCAGCAGCGTAGTTAGCGGGGGGGCGTCCGGGGAGCTGTTTTTT
V gene: TRBV3-1/TRBV3-2; D gene: .; clone size: .; J gene: TRBJ1-4; CDR3 protein: CASGEVPGEKLFF; CDR3 DNA: TGTGCCAGCGGCGAGGTCCCGGGTGAAAAACTGTTTTTT
V gene: TRBV6-1; D gene: TRBD1; clone size: .; J gene: TRBJ1-5; CDR3 protein: CASSGGQGSFNQPQHF; CDR3 DNA: TGTGCCAGCAGTGGCGGACAGGGTTCGTTCAATCAGCCCCAGCATTTT
V gene: TRBV19; D gene: .; clone size: .; J gene: TRBJ2-5; CDR3 protein: CASSIQGSETQYF; CDR3 DNA: TGTGCCAGTAGTATACAGGGATCCGAGACCCAGTACTTC
V gene: TRBV24-1; D gene: .; clone size: .; J gene: TRBJ2-1; CDR3 protein: CATSDPGRYEQFF; CDR3 DNA: TGTGCCACCAGTGATCCGGGTCGGTATGAGCAGTTCTTC
V gene: TRBV7-9; D gene: TRBD1; clone size: .; J gene: TRBJ1-5; CDR3 protein: CASSSGQGNQPQHF; CDR3 DNA: TGTGCCAGCAGCAGCGGACAGGGGAATCAGCCCCAGCATTTT
V gene: TRBV14; D gene: .; clone size: .; J gene: TRBJ1-1; CDR3 protein: CASSQEGVTEAFF; CDR3 DNA: TGTGCCAGCAGCCAAGAAGGGGTTACTGAAGCTTTCTTT
V gene: TRBV11-2; D gene: TRBD1; clone size: .; J gene: TRBJ2-7; CDR3 protein: CASSRDRGLSYEQYF; CDR3 DNA: TGTGCCAGCAGCCGGGACAGGGGGCTCTCCTACGAGCAGTACTTC
V gene: TRBV2; D gene: .; clone size: .; J gene: TRBJ1-1; CDR3 protein: CASSLTVTLTEAFF; CDR3 DNA: TGTGCCAGCAGCCTGACTGTAACTTTGACTGAAGCTTTCTTT
V gene: TRBV20-1; D gene: .; clone size: .; J gene: TRBJ2-2; CDR3 protein: CSASGAVVENTGELFF; CDR3 DNA: TGCAGTGCTAGTGGGGCAGTGGTAGAAAACACCGGGGAGCTGTTTTTT
V gene: TRBV3-1/TRBV3-2; D gene: .; clone size: .; J gene: TRBJ2-5; CDR3 protein: CASSQHDGEETQYF; CDR3 DNA: TGTGCCAGCAGCCAACACGACGGGGAAGAGACCCAGTACTTC
V gene: TRBV6-4; D gene: .; clone size: .; J gene: TRBJ2-2; CDR3 protein: CASSEQLGTTGELFF; CDR3 DNA: TGTGCCAGCAGCGAGCAACTAGGAACCACCGGGGAGCTGTTTTTT
V gene: TRBV6-1; D gene: .; clone size: .; J gene: TRBJ1-5; CDR3 protein: CASSEAYSNQPQHF; CDR3 DNA: TGTGCCAGCAGTGAGGCATATAGCAATCAGCCCCAGCATTTT
V gene: TRBV7-3; D gene: .; clone size: few; J gene: TRBJ2-7; CDR3 protein: CASSLGDRTSYEQYF; CDR3 DNA: TGTGCCAGCAGCTTAGGCGACAGAACTTCCTACGAGCAGTACTTC
V gene: TRBV28; D gene: TRBD1; clone size: .; J gene: TRBJ1-2; CDR3 protein: CASSPMMGTGVGGYTF; CDR3 DNA: TGTGCCAGCAGTCCGATGATGGGGACAGGGGTCGGTGGCTACACCTTC
V gene: TRBV28; D gene: .; clone size: .; J gene: TRBJ1-2; CDR3 protein: CASSFRVYGYTF; CDR3 DNA: TGTGCCAGCAGTTTCAGGGTCTATGGCTACACCTTC
V gene: TRBV28; D gene: TRBD1; clone size: .; J gene: TRBJ1-5; CDR3 protein: CASRRQGDQPQHF; CDR3 DNA: TGTGCCAGCAGACGTCAGGGGGATCAGCCCCAGCATTTT
V gene: TRBV6-4; D gene: TRBD1; clone size: .; J gene: TRBJ1-5; CDR3 protein: CASSSDRGQPQHF; CDR3 DNA: TGTGCCAGCAGTAGTGACAGGGGGCAGCCCCAGCATTTT